One and the same sample provided the 17 T cell receptor beta chains below, sequenced in a study of post-analysis software for immune sequencing data. The study, taken as a whole, reports: Relative to controls, patients had several TRBV segments at higher frequency, with TRBV5-6, TRBV5-1 and TRBV20-1 among these.

Prepared libraries of TCR beta cDNA carried unique molecular identifiers. TCRdb called the PCR reads again in MiXCR, with one record for every CDR3 protein. The profile shows about 180,000 distinct CDR3 sequences, approximately 31% of them singletons. Antigens of these TCRs are unknown. The sample consisted of blood. These receptors were taken from a girl aged 5-17 years with multiple sclerosis.

The chain combines TRBV5-1 with TRBJ2-1; D may match TRBD1 or TRBD2 (5 bases each). V shed 9 bases and J shed 5 bases, with 18 bases lying between them. CDR1 SGHRS and CDR2 YFSETQ come from the germline V gene. The CDR3 totals 14 residues. The CDR3 is CAIGDGGNHNEQFF. The CDR3 nucleotides read TGCGCCATCGGGGACGGAGGAAATCACAATGAGCAGTTCTTC.

The chain couples TRBV18 to TRBJ2-1; D call uncertain. The CDR3 has 12 residues. Germline V gene sequence: CDR1 KGHSH, CDR2 LQKENI. Trimming shortened V by 1 base and J by 7 bases, and 5 bases separated the two germline ends. CDR3 loop: CASSPLDNEQFF. The CDR3 nucleotides are TGTGCCAGCTCACCACTCGATAATGAGCAGTTCTTC.

The gene calls are TRBV12-3 or TRBV12-4 and TRBJ1-5; 7 bases agree with TRBD1. V gave up 3 bases and J gave up 5 bases; unmatched junction bases: 13. CDR3 length: 17 amino acids. Written as DNA, the CDR3 is TGTGCCAGCAGTTTCGGTCGGGCTTACAGGGGAGATCAGCCCCAGCATTTT. It encodes CASSFGRAYRGDQPQHF.

The CDR3 bases are TGTGCCAGCTCACCTCTGCAGGGATTGAACACTGAAGCTTTCTTT. As protein: CASSPLQGLNTEAFF. V usage is TRBV18 and J usage is TRBJ1-1, with D perhaps TRBD1 (5 bases). There are 15 residues in the CDR3. CDR1 KGHSH and CDR2 LQKENI come from the germline V gene. With 3 bases removed from V and 0 bases from J, the gap between germline ends came to 11 bases.

The chain combines TRBV3-1 with TRBJ2-4; the D gene is possibly TRBD2 (6 bases). CDR3 length: 16 residues. Trimming shortened V by 4 bases and J by 6 bases, and 19 bases separated the two germline ends. Germline V gene sequence: CDR1 LGHDT, CDR2 YNNKEL (reference sequence). The CDR3 DNA sequence: TGTGCCAGCAGCCCGCGGACACCCGTGGGGGGAAACATTCAGTACTTC. Amino acid sequence: CASSPRTPVGGNIQYF.

This rearrangement joins TRBV27 to TRBJ2-5; 11 bases align to TRBD2. The CDR3 has 15 amino acids. V shed 5 bases and J 5 bases; nucleotides not matched to a gene: 7. Germline assignment: CDR1 MNHEY and CDR2 SMNVEV (reference sequence). The CDR3 region has the DNA TGTGCCAGCAGTGCCCTAGCGGGAGGTTGGGAGACCCAGTACTTC. Translation gives CASSALAGGWETQYF.

The genes are TRBV5-1 and TRBJ2-7, with a weak D call TRBD2 (7 bases). The CDR3 spans 14 residues. CDR1 is SGHRS and CDR2 is YFSETQ in the germline V gene. V lost 3 bases to trimming and J lost 4 bases, with 14 bases between them. The CDR3 loop reads CASSWWGGVYEQYF. In nucleotides, the CDR3 is TGCGCCAGCAGCTGGTGGGGGGGCGTATACGAGCAGTACTTC.

The V call is TRBV7-9, the J call TRBJ1-5, with TRBD1 as a possible D gene (5 bases). CDR1 and CDR2 from the germline V gene are SEHNR and FQNEAQ (reference sequence). The CDR3 spans 15 residues. Trimming cost V 1 base and J 7 bases, with 14 bases left between them. The CDR3 DNA follows: TGTGCCAGCAGCTTAGTCGGAGGGCGGGACCAGCCCCAGCATTTT. Translation: CASSLVGGRDQPQHF. The full variable domain, in which reference TRBV7-9 and TRBJ1-5 provide the parts outside the CDR3, is DTGVSQNPRHKITKRGQNVTFRCDPISEHNRLYWYRQTLGQGPEFLTYFQNEAQLEKSRLLSDRFSAERPKGSFSTLEIQRTEQGDSAMYLCASSLVGGRDQPQHFGDGTRLSIL.

In its sample, this clonotype was seen many times. The chain combines TRBV5-1 with TRBJ2-7; D is possibly TRBD2 (5 bases). CDR3 size: 12 residues. The V end was cut by 4 bases, the J end by 6 bases, with 11 bases between. CDR1 is SGHRS and CDR2 is YFSETQ in the germline V gene. The CDR3, as DNA: TGCGCCAGCAGCCCAAACGGGGTCGAGCAGTACTTC. Its translation is CASSPNGVEQYF.

The rearrangement links TRBV20-1 to TRBJ2-7; TRBD2 agrees at 10 bases. CDR1 is DFQATT and CDR2 is SNEGSKA in the germline V gene (reference sequence). The CDR3 spans 14 residues. With V trimmed by 4 bases and J by 6 bases, 9 bases remained unmatched. The CDR3 sequence: CSATPQREGREQYF. The DNA for the CDR3 is TGCAGTGCTACTCCGCAGCGGGAGGGCCGCGAGCAGTACTTC.

This clonotype was found many times. J is TRBJ2-5 and V is TRBV12-3 or TRBV12-4, with unresolved D. V lost 6 bases and J lost 4, with 12 bases in between. The CDR3 has 13 amino acids. The CDR3 DNA sequence: TGTGCCAGCAGCTCCCTCGGTCCAGAGACCCAGTACTTC. Amino acids: CASSSLGPETQYF.

This clonotype was seen many times. The rearrangement uses TRBV6-5 and TRBJ2-1; D is unclear. The CDR3 covers 13 residues. The germline gives CDR1 MNHEY, CDR2 SVGAGI. V lost 8 bases and J 8 bases, leaving 16 bases between the germline ends. The CDR3 reads CASGSPGIHEQFF. In DNA form, the CDR3 reads TGTGCCAGCGGGTCGCCTGGGATCCATGAGCAGTTCTTC.

This clonotype occurred a few times. This chain connects TRBV5-1 to TRBJ2-5, with D unclear. The V end was cut by 2 bases, the J end by 4 bases, with 9 bases between. The CDR3 loop spans 13 amino acids. Germline loops: CDR1 SGHRS, CDR2 YFSETQ. CDR3 nucleotides: TGCGCCAGCAGCTTTGGCCCTCCAGAGACCCAGTACTTC. It encodes CASSFGPPETQYF. The full variable domain, completed using reference TRBV5-1 and TRBJ2-5, is KAGVTQTPRYLIKTRGQQVTLSCSPISGHRSVSWYQQTPGQGLQFLFEYFSETQRNKGNFPGRFSGRQFSNSRSEMNVSTLELGDSALYLCASSFGPPETQYFGPGTRLLVL.

In its sample, this clonotype was seen a few times. CDR3 amino acids: CASRGSARASYEQYF. DNA of the CDR3: TGTGCCAGCCGAGGGTCGGCTAGGGCCTCCTACGAGCAGTACTTC. The V call is TRBV27, the J call TRBJ2-7; D is perhaps TRBD2 (5 bases). Trimming removed 8 bases at V and 0 bases at J, with 17 bases between. This CDR3 comprises 15 residues. Germline V gene sequence: CDR1 MNHEY, CDR2 SMNVEV (reference sequence).

This clonotype came up many times. CDR3 in amino acids: CASSLELAGGGEYRRTQYF. DNA for the CDR3: TGCGCCAGCAGCCTGGAACTAGCGGGAGGAGGGGAATACCGTCGGACCCAGTACTTC. This chain connects TRBV4-1 to TRBJ2-5; 12 bases agree with TRBD2. From germline, CDR1 is MGHRA and CDR2 YSYEKL. The CDR3 extends over 19 amino acids. The trim removed 4 bases at V and 7 bases at J, leaving 19 bases unmatched.

The DNA of the CDR3 is TGTGCCAGCAGTTTCGGGGGGCAGACTGAAAAACTGTTTTTT. It codes for CASSFGGQTEKLFF. The chain employs TRBV12-3 or TRBV12-4 and TRBJ1-4; D possibly corresponds to TRBD1 (6 bases). The CDR3 runs 14 residues. V shed 3 bases and J shed 7 bases, with 12 bases lying between them.

This clonotype was seen many times. J is TRBJ1-2 and V is TRBV5-1; 7 nucleotides match TRBD1. Trimming cost V 0 bases and J 0 bases; bases outside gene matches: 2. Germline V gene lookup returns CDR1 SGHRS and CDR2 YFSETQ. This CDR3 is built from 15 residues. The DNA of the CDR3 is TGCGCCAGCAGCTTGGACGGGACAGCTAACTATGGCTACACCTTC. As protein: CASSLDGTANYGYTF.